The source of this T cell receptor (beta chain) is a study of memory CD4+ T cells and cytomegalovirus serostatus. Here immunoSEQ multiplex PCR was the method, and the copy in TCRdb shows in-frame clones only, minus some. The sample consists of about 25,000 clones, 70% to 80% of them appearing once. Single viable CD3+CD4+CD8-CD45RO+ cells were sorted as the memory CD4+ T cells. CDR3 size: 12 residues. Trimming shortened V by 5 bases and J by 1 base, and 5 bases separated the two germline ends. Germline V gives CDR1 LNHDA, CDR2 SQIVND (reference sequence). Sequences were obtained from memory CD4+ T cells from blood. The TCR comes from an adult in good health and CMV-seronegative. The J gene is TRBJ1-1, the V gene TRBV19; no clear D gene. CDR3 sequence: CASSQQNTEAFF. DNA of the CDR3: TGTGCCAGTAGTCAACAGAACACTGAAGCTTTCTTT.